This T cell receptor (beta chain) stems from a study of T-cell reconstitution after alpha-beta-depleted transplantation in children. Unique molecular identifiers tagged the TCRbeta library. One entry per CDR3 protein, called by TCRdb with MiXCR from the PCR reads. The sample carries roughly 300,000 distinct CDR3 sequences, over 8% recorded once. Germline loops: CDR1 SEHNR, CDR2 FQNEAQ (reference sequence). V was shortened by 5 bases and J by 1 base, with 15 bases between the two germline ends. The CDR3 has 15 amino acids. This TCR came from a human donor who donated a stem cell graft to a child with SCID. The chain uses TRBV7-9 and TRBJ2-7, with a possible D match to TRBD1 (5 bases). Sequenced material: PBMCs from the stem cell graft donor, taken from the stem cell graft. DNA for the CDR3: TGTGCCAGCAGCACAGGCCACGCGACATCCTACGAGCAGTACTTC. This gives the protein CASSTGHATSYEQYF.